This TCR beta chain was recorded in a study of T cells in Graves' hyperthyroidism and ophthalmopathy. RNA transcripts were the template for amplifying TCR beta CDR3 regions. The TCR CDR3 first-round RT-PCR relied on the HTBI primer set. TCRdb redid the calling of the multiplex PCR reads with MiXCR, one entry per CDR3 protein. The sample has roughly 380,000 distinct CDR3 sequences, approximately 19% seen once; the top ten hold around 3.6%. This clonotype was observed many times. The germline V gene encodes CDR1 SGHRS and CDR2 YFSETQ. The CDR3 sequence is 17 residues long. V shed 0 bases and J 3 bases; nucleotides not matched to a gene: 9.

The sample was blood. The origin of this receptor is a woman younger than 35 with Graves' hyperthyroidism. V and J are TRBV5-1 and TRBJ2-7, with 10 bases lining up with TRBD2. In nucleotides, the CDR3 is TGCGCCAGCAGCTTGGCTAGCGGGGGCCCTGTGGGCTACGAGCAGTACTTC. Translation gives CASSLASGGPVGYEQYF.